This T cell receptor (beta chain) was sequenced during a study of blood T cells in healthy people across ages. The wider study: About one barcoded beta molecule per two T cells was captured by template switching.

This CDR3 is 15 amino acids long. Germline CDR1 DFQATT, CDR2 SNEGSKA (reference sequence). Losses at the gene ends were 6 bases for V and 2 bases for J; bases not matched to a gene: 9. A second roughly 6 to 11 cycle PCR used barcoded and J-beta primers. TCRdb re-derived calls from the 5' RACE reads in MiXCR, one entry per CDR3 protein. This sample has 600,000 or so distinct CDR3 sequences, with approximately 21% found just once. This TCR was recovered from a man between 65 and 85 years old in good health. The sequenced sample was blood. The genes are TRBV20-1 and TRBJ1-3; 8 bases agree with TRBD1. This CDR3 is CSAPQGARAGNTIYF. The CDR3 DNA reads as TGCAGTGCGCCTCAGGGGGCAAGGGCTGGAAACACCATATATTTT.